Each of the 23 T cell receptor beta chains below was sequenced from the same sample in a study of T cell responses to AZD1222 COVID-19 vaccine. Data came from immunoSEQ multiplex PCR; TCRdb stores just in-frame clones and leaves some out. The sample carries some 130,000 clones, about 90% recorded once. Here the sequenced sample was peripheral blood, taken on day 0 of AZD1222 vaccination. The receptors come from an adult in good health.

The chain recombines TRBV4-1 with TRBJ2-7, with TRBD2 matching over 11 bases. The germline gives CDR1 MGHRA, CDR2 YSYEKL. The V gene end was trimmed by 4 bases and the J gene end by 0 bases; junction bases not matched to a gene: 2. The CDR3 loop spans 15 amino acids. CDR3 sequence reads: CASSLGTSGSYEQYF. As DNA, the CDR3 is TGCGCCAGCAGCCTCGGGACTAGCGGCTCCTACGAGCAGTACTTC.

Concerning this clone itself: It is likely a read error, because the conserved phenylalanine at the end of the CDR3 is missing. No DNA is shown, since the ends of the CDR3 on it are uncertain; the CDR3 is the one TCRdb lists. The chain is built from TRBV10-3 and TRBJ1-1; the table's D call, TRBD1, has no DNA check behind it. The CDR3 is 11 amino acids in total, end residues counted. From germline, CDR1 is ENHRY and CDR2 SYGVKD. The CDR3: CAISIGQGRTY.

This clone turned up a few times. The chain has TRBV4-3 and TRBJ1-5; D uncertain. The V end lost 1 base, the J end lost 0 bases, and 4 bases lay between the germline ends. CDR3 length equals 14 residues. Germline V gene lookup returns CDR1 LGHNA and CDR2 YSLEER. The CDR3 reads CASSQATSNQPQHF. The CDR3 nucleotides are TGCGCCAGCAGCCAAGCCACTAGCAATCAGCCCCAGCATTTT.

The V and J genes are TRBV6-1 and TRBJ2-3; 8 positions match TRBD2. The CDR3 spans 16 residues. V shed 4 bases and J 7 bases; nucleotides not matched to a gene: 13. CDR1 is MNHNS, CDR2 SASEGT, per germline. The CDR3 sequence: CASSVRAGAPRNTQYF. CDR3 in DNA: TGTGCCAGCAGTGTCAGAGCGGGGGCCCCCCGGAATACGCAGTATTTT.

V gene TRBV5-1 combines with J gene TRBJ2-1; 8 nucleotides match TRBD1. CDR1 and CDR2 (germline): SGHRS, YFSETQ. The V and J ends lost 4 bases and 7 bases, in that order; junction bases with no gene match: 10. This CDR3 is 15 amino acids long. The CDR3 protein is CASSPEGRGHNEQFF. The CDR3 DNA is TGCGCCAGCAGCCCGGAGGGCAGGGGGCATAATGAGCAGTTCTTC.

The chain links TRBV9 to TRBJ2-1, with D possibly TRBD2 on 5 matching bases. CDR3 length: 15 amino acids. The germline gives CDR1 SGDLS, CDR2 YYNGEE. Trimming shortened V by 1 base and J by 6 bases, and 14 bases separated the two germline ends. The CDR3 DNA follows: TGTGCCAGCAGCGTATTCTCCGGGAAGGGCAATGAGCAGTTCTTC. As protein: CASSVFSGKGNEQFF.

The DNA of the CDR3 is TGTGCCAGCAGCCGCTCCAGCACCAATCAGCCCCAGCATTTT. Residues: CASSRSSTNQPQHF. The chain employs TRBV3-1 (or the pseudogene TRBV3-2) and TRBJ1-5, with D uncertain. Germline V lookup: CDR1 LGHDT, CDR2 YNNKEL (reference sequence). Trimming left V 4 bases short and J 3 bases short, with 10 bases between. The CDR3 has 14 residues.

The genes are TRBV10-2 and TRBJ2-2; 10 positions match TRBD2. This CDR3 has 15 residues. Losses at the gene ends were 6 bases for V and 5 bases for J; bases not matched to a gene: 6. CDR1 and CDR2 (germline): WSHSY, SAAADI. This CDR3 is CASRELAGKTGELFF. CDR3 DNA sequence: TGCGCCAGCAGGGAACTAGCGGGAAAAACCGGGGAGCTGTTTTTT.

The chain carries TRBV28 and TRBJ2-5; 7 bases fit TRBD1. This CDR3 contains 13 residues. Trimming at V came to 5 bases and at J to 4 bases, leaving 4 bases not matched to a gene. Germline V gene data show CDR1 as MDHEN and CDR2 as SYDVKM. Written as DNA, the CDR3 is TGTGCCAGCAGTGCCTACAGGGGAGAGACCCAGTACTTC. Translating it yields CASSAYRGETQYF.

This clone was observed a handful of times. The chain carries TRBV6-4 and TRBJ2-2, with D possibly TRBD2 on 6 matching bases. Germline V gene lookup returns CDR1 MRHNA and CDR2 SNTAGT. Between the trimmed V and J ends, which lost 4 bases and 5 bases, there was a span of 11 bases. The CDR3 spans 14 residues. The DNA for the CDR3 is TGTGCCAGCAGTGCCGACGGGGGTACCGGGGAGCTGTTTTTT. Protein product: CASSADGGTGELFF.

V is TRBV9 and J is TRBJ1-3; D remains unclear. Germline V gene sequence: CDR1 SGDLS, CDR2 YYNGEE. V lost 0 bases and J lost 2, with 6 bases in between. This CDR3 spans 14 amino acids. CDR3 protein: CASSVEPAGNTIYF. The CDR3 coding sequence is TGTGCCAGCAGCGTAGAGCCAGCTGGAAACACCATATATTTT.

The chain has TRBV25-1 and TRBJ2-5, with D unclear. Germline assignment: CDR1 MGHDK and CDR2 SYGVNS. The CDR3 totals 13 residues. The V end was cut by 2 bases, the J end by 6 bases, with 10 bases between. CDR3 nucleotides: TGTGCCAGCAGTGAAGTGGGTTTACAGACCCAGTACTTC. It specifies CASSEVGLQTQYF. Drawing the rest from reference TRBV25-1 and TRBJ2-5, the complete variable domain is EADIYQTPRYLVIGTGKKITLECSQTMGHDKMYWYQQDPGMELHLIHYSYGVNSTEKGDLSSESTVSRIRTEHFPLTLESARPSHTSQYLCASSEVGLQTQYFGPGTRLLVL.

The chain is built from TRBV25-1 and TRBJ1-2; D is ambiguous. This CDR3 is 11 amino acids long. Trimming took 9 bases from V and 9 from J, leaving 14 bases between them. Germline lookup yields CDR1 MGHDK and CDR2 SYGVNS. The CDR3 reads CASQVGSRYTF. CDR3 nucleotides: TGTGCCAGTCAAGTGGGGTCCCGCTACACCTTC.

The chain recombines TRBV2 with TRBJ1-5; no firm D call. Between the trimmed V and J ends, which lost 7 bases and 3 bases, there was a span of 13 bases. Germline V gives CDR1 SNHLY, CDR2 FYNNEI. The CDR3 has 14 amino acids. CDR3 nucleotides: TGTGCCAGCAACCGGGCCTTGGACAATCAGCCCCAGCATTTT. Its protein is CASNRALDNQPQHF.

The chain couples TRBV11-2 to TRBJ2-7; no clear D gene. V was shortened by 2 bases and J by 3 bases, with 11 bases between the two germline ends. The CDR3 spans 14 residues. CDR1 and CDR2 (germline): SGHAT, FQNNGV. In DNA, the CDR3 is TGTGCCAGCAGCTTATATCACTATGACTACGAGCAGTACTTC. Encoded protein: CASSLYHYDYEQYF.

V usage is TRBV6-4 and J usage is TRBJ2-3; 9 nucleotides line up with TRBD1. V lost 6 bases and J lost 1; bases outside the gene matches: 2. Per the germline V gene, CDR1 is MRHNA and CDR2 is SNTAGT. The CDR3 is 14 amino acids. The CDR3 nucleotides are TGTGCCAGCAGCCGGGACAGGGGCACAGATACGCAGTATTTT. Its translation is CASSRDRGTDTQYF.

This clone was observed once. The J gene is TRBJ1-2, the V gene TRBV25-1; 7 positions agree with TRBD1. The CDR3 has 17 residues. Unmatched junction bases numbered 13, after V lost 1 base and J lost 5 bases. Germline lookup yields CDR1 MGHDK and CDR2 SYGVNS. CDR3 nucleotides: TGTGCCAGCAGTGAATCCGTTGTGTGGGACAGAGGTTATGGCTACACCTTC. The encoded protein is CASSESVVWDRGYGYTF.

J is TRBJ2-1 and V is TRBV14; 9 bases match TRBD2. The germline CDR1 and CDR2 sequences are SGHDN and FVKESK. V shed 1 base, J shed 6 bases, and the junction held 7 bases outside the gene matches. The CDR3 length is 16 residues. Here the CDR3 reads CASSQGRGRVFNEQFF. In DNA form, the CDR3 reads TGTGCCAGCAGCCAAGGCCGCGGGAGGGTATTCAATGAGCAGTTCTTC.

The genes are TRBV27 and TRBJ1-1, with TRBD1 as a possible D gene (5 bases). Trimming took off 7 bases at V and 0 bases at J, with 15 bases between the two ends. This CDR3 region has 15 residues. Germline CDR1 reads MNHEY; CDR2 reads SMNVEV (reference sequence). CDR3 in DNA: TGTGCCAGCACCCCCAGGGCAGCTTTGAACACTGAAGCTTTCTTT. It yields the protein CASTPRAALNTEAFF.

The sample holds many counts of this clone. The chain recombines TRBV6-1 with TRBJ1-4; 7 bases are shared with TRBD1. The junction had 6 bases not matched to a gene; V was cut back by 1 base and J by 7 bases. CDR1 is MNHNS and CDR2 is SASEGT in the germline V gene. There are 15 residues in the CDR3. The CDR3 DNA reads as TGTGCCAGCAGTGAAGGTTTGGGGACAGTTGAAAAACTGTTTTTT. Its protein product is CASSEGLGTVEKLFF.

This chain connects TRBV27 to TRBJ2-3; D gene unclear. There are 15 residues in the CDR3. Between the trimmed V and J ends, which lost 3 bases and 0 bases, there was a span of 10 bases. Germline assignment: CDR1 MNHEY and CDR2 SMNVEV (reference sequence). The CDR3 DNA sequence: TGTGCCAGCAGTTTCGGCAGAACTAGCACAGATACGCAGTATTTT. Translated: CASSFGRTSTDTQYF.

The chain has TRBV28 and TRBJ1-5, with 9 bases aligning to TRBD1. V gave up 5 bases and J gave up 5 bases; unmatched junction bases: 4. The germline CDR1 and CDR2 sequences are MDHEN and SYDVKM. CDR3 length: 14 amino acids. The CDR3, as DNA: TGTGCCAGCAGTAGGGACAGGGCTGATCAGCCCCAGCATTTT. Protein product: CASSRDRADQPQHF.

The CDR3 nucleotides read TGTGCCAGCAGCCAGAAGACGGGACTAGCGAGACTCAGGGATACGCAGTATTTT. It is translated as CASSQKTGLARLRDTQYF. The gene calls are TRBV3-1 (or the pseudogene TRBV3-2) and TRBJ2-3; 10 bases align to TRBD2. Germline V CDR1 and CDR2: LGHDT, YNNKEL (reference sequence). V was clipped by 3 bases and J by 6 bases; unmatched bases: 15. The CDR3 loop spans 18 amino acids.